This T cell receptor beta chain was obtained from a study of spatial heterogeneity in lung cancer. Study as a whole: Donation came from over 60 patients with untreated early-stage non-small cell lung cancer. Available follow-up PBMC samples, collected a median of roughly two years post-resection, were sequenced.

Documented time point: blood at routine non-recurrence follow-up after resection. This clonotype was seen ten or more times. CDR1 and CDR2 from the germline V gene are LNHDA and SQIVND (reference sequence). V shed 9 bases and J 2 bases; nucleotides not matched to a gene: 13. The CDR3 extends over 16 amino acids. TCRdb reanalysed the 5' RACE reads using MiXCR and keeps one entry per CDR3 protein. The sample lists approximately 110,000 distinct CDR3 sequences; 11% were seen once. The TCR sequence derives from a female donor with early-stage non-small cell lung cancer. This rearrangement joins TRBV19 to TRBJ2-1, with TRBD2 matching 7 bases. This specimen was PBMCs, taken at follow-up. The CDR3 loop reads CASRRVSGNPYNEQFF. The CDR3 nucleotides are TGTGCCAGCCGTCGGGTAAGCGGGAACCCCTACAATGAGCAGTTCTTC. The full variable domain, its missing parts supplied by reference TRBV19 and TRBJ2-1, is DGGITQSPKYLFRKEGQNVTLSCEQNLNHDAMYWYRQDPGQGLRLIYYSQIVNDFQKGDIAEGYSVSREKKESFPLTVTSAQKNPTAFYLCASRRVSGNPYNEQFFGPGTRLTVL.